The next 32 T cell receptor beta chains were all read from a single sample in a study of CD8+ T cells in alopecia areata. Following extraction, RNA underwent reverse transcription to cDNA, which served as the sequencing template. This table comes from immunoSEQ multiplex PCR, and its TCRdb copy is limited to in-frame clones, with some not included. Altogether 270,000 or so clones were found in the sample, and no singletons occur. Pooled cells of cutaneous lymph node origin were sorted on CD4, CD8alpha, NKG2D, NKG2ACE and other markers. Sequences were obtained from CD4+ T cells sorted from a lymph node. These receptors all stem from a C3H/HeJ mouse with alopecia areata. This line is of MHC haplotype H2-k.

This clone has just a few counts. Gene and germline names: mouse. The CDR3 end falls 4 residues outside the read, so it is completed with the germline J gene. Additional DNA sequences in this sample encode the identical CDR3. This chain connects TRBV13-2 to TRBJ2-1; 9 bases fit TRBD1. The ends lost 8 bases at V and 1 base at J; junction bases unmatched: 1. Germline V CDR1 and CDR2: NNHNN, SYGAGS (reference sequence). The CDR3 is 13 amino acids. CDR3 region: CASGTGNYAEQFF. The covered CDR3 bases are TGTGCCAGTGGGACAGGGAACTATGCT.

Concerning this clone itself: Germline and genes: mouse. The read is 3 residues too short to cover the CDR3 end, so that end is filled in from the germline J gene. The chain combines TRBV13-2 with TRBJ1-6, with D perhaps TRBD1 (6 bases). TRBJ1-6 is marked as an open reading frame, function uncertain. Per germline, CDR1 NNHNN and CDR2 SYGAGS (reference sequence). The V end was cut by 1 base, the J end by 7 bases, with 12 bases between. This CDR3 region has 15 residues. The CDR3 bases that were read are TGTGCCAGCGGTGATATAGCAGGGGTGAATTCGCCC. Translated, it gives CASGDIAGVNSP. The complete CDR3 protein is CASGDIAGVNSPLYF.

This clone appeared a few times. Genes and germline are mouse. The DNA ends 4 residues before the CDR3 does, and the rest of the CDR3 is filled in from the germline J gene. V gene TRBV13-1 combines with J gene TRBJ1-2; 9 bases are shared with TRBD1. V lost 3 bases and J lost 2; bases outside the gene matches: 5. Germline V CDR1 and CDR2: NSHNY, SYGAGN. The CDR3 is 15 amino acids. Here the CDR3 reads CASSALQGANSDYTF. The part of the CDR3 DNA that was read is TGTGCCAGCAGTGCCCTACAGGGGGCTAACTCC.

This clone has a handful of counts. Genes here carry mouse names. The CDR3 end is not reached by the read, which stops 4 residues before it; the germline J gene fills it in. The chain carries TRBV29 and TRBJ2-3; D is unclear. There are 14 residues in the CDR3. Germline V gene lookup returns CDR1 MSHET and CDR2 SYDVDS. Trimming shortened V by 7 bases and J by 1 base, and 12 bases separated the two germline ends. The CDR3: CASNQDMGAETLYF. CDR3 DNA (partial): TGTGCTAGCAACCAGGATATGGGTGCAGAA.

Of note for this clone: Each gene name is a mouse one. The CDR3 goes on 4 residues after the read ends, and that part is filled in from the germline J gene. In the same sample, other DNA sequences code for this CDR3. The chain is built from TRBV13-1 and TRBJ2-7; TRBD1 aligns across 9 bases. CDR1 and CDR2 from the germline V gene are NSHNY and SYGAGN. The CDR3 covers 13 residues. The CDR3 sequence: CASSGGQGDEQYF. The covered CDR3 bases are TGTGCCAGCAGTGGGGGACAGGGAGAT.

This clone has a handful of counts. Gene and germline names: mouse. The CDR3 end falls 4 residues outside the read, so it is completed with the germline J gene. This chain joins TRBV19 and TRBJ2-3; TRBD2 matches 9 bases. Germline CDR1 FNHDT, CDR2 SITEND (reference sequence). This CDR3 comprises 15 residues. V lost 5 bases, J lost 0 bases, and 4 bases stayed unmatched. The part of the CDR3 DNA that was read is TGTGCCAGCAGCCTCGACTGGGGGAGTGCAGAA. This translates into CASSLDWGSAE. The whole CDR3 sequence is CASSLDWGSAETLYF.

As regards this clone: Germline and genes: mouse. The read ends 4 residues shy of where the CDR3 ends; the end is completed using the germline J gene. The chain employs TRBV5 and TRBJ1-1, with TRBD1 as a possible D gene (6 bases). CDR1 and CDR2 from the germline V gene are LGHNA and YNLKQL (reference sequence). Trimming shortened V by 1 base and J by 3 bases, and 9 bases separated the two germline ends. The length of the CDR3 is 14 residues. The CDR3 reads CASSQAPGDTEVFF. Incomplete CDR3 DNA: TGTGCCAGCAGCCAAGCCCCAGGGGACACA.

This clone has only a few counts. Genes and germline are mouse. The sequenced fragment ends 4 residues before the CDR3 boundary, so the rest is inferred from the germline J gene. This chain links TRBV3 with TRBJ2-1; 8 nucleotides align to TRBD1. The CDR3 is 16 residues long. The J segment lost 1 base and the V segment lost 3 bases, leaving 5 bases of the junction unmatched. Germline V gene sequence: CDR1 SNHLY, CDR2 FYNGKV (reference sequence). Incomplete CDR3 DNA: TGTGCCAGCAGCTTTCCGGGACAGGAAAACTATGCT. Translated: CASSFPGQENYA. From start to end, the CDR3 is CASSFPGQENYAEQFF.

With regard to this clone: Germline and genes: mouse. Read coverage stops 4 residues before the CDR3 terminus; the germline J gene supplies the remainder. This sequence joins TRBV31 and TRBJ1-2; the match to TRBD1 covers 9 bases. This CDR3 is 13 amino acids long. Germline loops: CDR1 GKSSPN, CDR2 SITVG. Trimming removed 3 bases from V and 4 bases from J; junction bases left unmatched: 3. The CDR3 here is CAWSRTGASDYTF. Partial CDR3 DNA: TGTGCCTGGAGCCGGACAGGGGCCTCC.

This clone was detected a few times. Genes and germline come from the mouse. The read is 4 residues too short to cover the CDR3 end, so that end is filled in from the germline J gene. J is TRBJ1-2 and V is TRBV13-2; D is perhaps TRBD1 (5 bases). CDR3 length: 15 amino acids. Germline V gives CDR1 NNHNN, CDR2 SYGAGS (reference sequence). Trimming removed 1 base from V and 0 bases from J, with 10 bases in between. The DNA read from the CDR3 is TGTGCCAGCGGTGATTGGCGGGGGGCAAACTCC. Translated, it gives CASGDWRGANS. The entire CDR3 is CASGDWRGANSDYTF.

This clone was observed a handful of times. Gene names refer to mouse genes. The read falls 3 residues short of the CDR3 end, and the missing part is taken from the germline J gene. This chain joins TRBV13-2 and TRBJ1-6; 7 bases align to TRBD1. TRBJ1-6 is an open reading frame whose function is uncertain. CDR3 length: 16 amino acids. J lost 4 bases, V lost 0 bases, and 4 bases had no gene match. Germline V gene data show CDR1 as NNHNN and CDR2 as SYGAGS (reference sequence). CDR3 region: CASGDAPGQYNSPLYF. CDR3 DNA, as far as it was read: TGTGCCAGCGGTGATGCTCCGGGACAGTATAATTCGCCC.

A few counts support this clone. The germline and genes are mouse ones. This specimen includes other DNA sequences encoding the same CDR3. The CDR3 loop is CAWSPGQANTGQLYF. The sequenced part of the CDR3 DNA is TGTGCCTGGAGTCCGGGACAGGCAAACACCGGG. The chain employs TRBV31 and TRBJ2-2; TRBD1 agrees at 8 bases. The read stops 4 residues short of the end of the CDR3; the missing end is completed from the germline J gene. The V gene's germline CDR1 is GKSSPN and CDR2 SITVG. Trimming removed 1 base from V and 0 bases from J; junction bases left unmatched: 1. This CDR3 is 15 amino acids long.

Points on this clone: Genes and germline are mouse. The read terminates 4 residues before the CDR3 end, so the remaining end is supplied by the germline J gene. The chain employs TRBV13-3 and TRBJ1-1; 7 nucleotides agree with TRBD1. With 7 bases clipped from V and 1 base from J, the junction kept 4 bases outside the gene matches. Per the germline V gene, CDR1 is NNHDY and CDR2 is SYVADS. CDR3 size: 13 residues. The CDR3 DNA, read in part, is TGTGCCAGCGACAACAGGGGAAACACA. This sequence encodes CASDNRGNT. The CDR3 reads in full as CASDNRGNTEVFF.

This clone was observed a handful of times. Gene names follow the mouse nomenclature. This same CDR3 is encoded by further DNA sequences in the sample. Partial CDR3 DNA: TGTGCCAGCAGCCAAGATTGGGGGGAAGAC. It yields the protein CASSQDWGED. The whole CDR3 reads CASSQDWGEDTQYF. The gene calls are TRBV5 and TRBJ2-5; 7 nucleotides match TRBD2. The sequence runs out 4 residues before the end of the CDR3; the remainder is reconstructed from the germline J gene. Per the germline V gene, CDR1 is LGHNA and CDR2 is YNLKQL (reference sequence). CDR3 length: 14 residues.

This clone was found a few times. Gene names and germline match the mouse. From the germline J gene comes the end of the CDR3, since the read stops 4 residues before it. Other DNA sequences in the sample encode the same CDR3. The chain uses TRBV19 and TRBJ2-1; 8 bases match TRBD1. CDR3 length: 14 residues. The J segment lost 4 bases and the V segment lost 0 bases, leaving 0 bases of the junction unmatched. From germline, CDR1 is FNHDT and CDR2 SITEND (reference sequence). CDR3 loop: CASSIGDRYAEQFF. The DNA read from the CDR3 is TGTGCCAGCAGTATAGGGGACAGGTATGCT.

This clone was counted only a few times. Genes here carry mouse names. The CDR3 goes on 4 residues after the read ends, and that part is filled in from the germline J gene. V and J are TRBV17 and TRBJ2-4, with a tentative D call TRBD1 (6 bases). Per the germline V gene, CDR1 is MNHDT and CDR2 is YYDKIL. The V gene lost 3 bases and the J gene lost 0 bases, with 10 bases spanning the gap. The CDR3 sequence is 15 residues long. The part of the CDR3 DNA that was read is TGTGCTAGCAGTAGGCGGACAGTCAGTCAAAAC. This sequence encodes CASSRRTVSQN. The complete CDR3 reads CASSRRTVSQNTLYF. Full variable domain (remainder filled in from reference TRBV17 and TRBJ2-4): DTTVKQNPRYKLARVGKPVNLICSQTMNHDTMYWYQKKPNQAPKLLLFYYDKILNREADTFEKFQSSRPNNSFCSLYIGSAGLEYSAMYLCASSRRTVSQNTLYFGAGTRLSVL.

The table lists this clone with a few counts. Genes and germline come from the mouse. The CDR3 bases that were read are TGTGCTAGCAGTAAGGATAGGGGATCCTAT. It specifies CASSKDRGSY. The full-length CDR3 reads as CASSKDRGSYEQYF. The V and J genes are TRBV17 and TRBJ2-7; maybe TRBD1 (5 bases). The read ends 4 residues shy of where the CDR3 ends; the end is completed using the germline J gene. The germline CDR1 and CDR2 sequences are MNHDT and YYDKIL. V gave up 4 bases and J gave up 1 base, with 11 bases separating them. The CDR3 totals 14 residues.

This clone was seen a handful of times. The germline and genes are mouse ones. From the germline J gene comes the end of the CDR3, since the read stops 4 residues before it. The chain joins TRBV13-1 to TRBJ1-2, with D maybe TRBD1 (6 bases). Between the trimmed V and J ends, which lost 0 bases and 4 bases, there was a span of 13 bases. This CDR3 comprises 15 residues. The V gene's germline CDR1 is NSHNY and CDR2 SYGAGN. The sequenced part of the CDR3 DNA is TGTGCCAGCAGTGATGCAAGGGGGGCGGTCTCC. Protein sequence: CASSDARGAVS. From start to end, the CDR3 is CASSDARGAVSDYTF.

Points on this clone: The gene names given are mouse names. The observed sequence ends 4 residues before the CDR3 terminus, with the missing tail filled in from the germline J gene. The same CDR3 can be traced to other DNA sequences in this sample. The chain has TRBV13-1 and TRBJ2-1, with 10 bases identical to TRBD2. Trimming took 5 bases from V and 0 from J; bases not matched to a gene: 2. Germline CDR1 NSHNY, CDR2 SYGAGN. The CDR3 is 15 residues long. The sequenced part of the CDR3 DNA is TGTGCCAGCAGCAGACTGGGGGGTAACTATGCT. It specifies CASSRLGGNYA. The complete CDR3 protein is CASSRLGGNYAEQFF.

Turning to this clone: Genes here carry mouse names. The DNA ends 3 residues before the CDR3 does, and the rest of the CDR3 is filled in from the germline J gene. The chain joins TRBV31 to TRBJ1-6; 7 positions match TRBD1. TRBJ1-6 belongs to the ORF category, with a function that is uncertain. The CDR3 runs 13 residues. V was clipped by 4 bases and J by 5 bases; unmatched bases: 2. Germline V CDR1 and CDR2: GKSSPN, SITVG. This CDR3 reads CAWTGQNNSPLYF. The CDR3 bases that were read are TGTGCCTGGACGGGACAGAATAATTCGCCC.

For this clone: Gene names and germline refer to mouse. The read halts 4 residues ahead of the CDR3 end, with the missing end drawn from the germline J gene. The rearrangement uses TRBV31 and TRBJ2-3; 7 bases align to TRBD2. Germline lookup yields CDR1 GKSSPN and CDR2 SITVG. The CDR3 is made up of 16 amino acids. Trimming took 0 bases from V and 2 from J; bases not matched to a gene: 8. The CDR3 loop is CAWSLRSGGFAETLYF. CDR3 DNA (partial): TGTGCCTGGAGTCTACGCTCTGGGGGATTTGCAGAA.

Comments on this clone: Any gene name here is a mouse gene name. The read ends 4 residues early relative to the CDR3; the germline J gene fills the gap. The genes are TRBV1 and TRBJ2-3; TRBD2 matches at 14 bases. Germline V gives CDR1 NSQYPW, CDR2 LRSPGD (reference sequence). The V segment lost 4 bases and the J segment 2 bases; nucleotides outside the gene matches: 5. The CDR3 is made up of 17 amino acids. The CDR3: CTCSGGLGGPAAETLYF. The part of the CDR3 DNA that was read is TGCACCTGCAGTGGGGGACTGGGGGGGCCGGCTGCAGAA.

In regard to this clone: Mouse names are used for the genes. The read ends 4 residues early relative to the CDR3; the germline J gene fills the gap. V gene TRBV19 combines with J gene TRBJ2-5, with TRBD2 as a possible D gene (6 bases). This CDR3 is built from 15 residues. The V end lost 2 bases, the J end lost 0 bases, and 10 bases lay between the germline ends. CDR1 and CDR2 (germline): FNHDT, SITEND (reference sequence). The CDR3 bases that were read are TGTGCCAGCAGTATGGCTGGGGCTAACCAAGAC. Protein product: CASSMAGANQD. The full CDR3 protein is CASSMAGANQDTQYF.

This clone has only a few counts. A much larger clone is a single base away; this may be a read error. Each gene name is a mouse one. From the germline J gene comes the end of the CDR3, since the read stops 4 residues before it. V usage is TRBV19 and J usage is TRBJ2-7; 7 bases match TRBD1. Germline CDR1 and CDR2: FNHDT and SITEND (reference sequence). The CDR3 loop spans 13 amino acids. V shed 4 bases and J 0 bases; nucleotides not matched to a gene: 1. CDR3 DNA, as far as it was read: TGTGCCAGCAGTGGGGACAGCTCCTAT. This translates into CASSGDSSY. In full, the CDR3 is CASSGDSSYEQYF.

In the case of this clone: Mouse names are used for the genes. The CDR3 end lies 4 residues beyond the end of the read and is filled in from the germline J gene. V gene TRBV13-1 combines with J gene TRBJ2-3, with no clear D. V was shortened by 4 bases and J by 0 bases, with 12 bases between the two germline ends. The CDR3 consists of 15 residues. The V gene's germline CDR1 is NSHNY and CDR2 SYGAGN. The CDR3 spells CASSFDKSSAETLYF. The CDR3 DNA, read in part, is TGTGCCAGCAGTTTTGACAAATCTAGTGCAGAA.

With respect to this clone: The gene names given are mouse names. The read gets to within 4 residues of the CDR3 end, and the germline J gene fills in the rest. This rearrangement joins TRBV13-3 to TRBJ2-3; D unclear. Germline V lookup: CDR1 NNHDY, CDR2 SYVADS. V gave up 6 bases and J gave up 0 bases, with 8 bases separating them. This CDR3 is built from 13 residues. This CDR3 reads CASIAASAETLYF. The sequenced CDR3 bases are TGTGCCAGCATTGCAGCTAGTGCAGAA.

A few counts support this clone. All gene names here are mouse names. The CDR3 end lies 3 residues beyond the end of the read and is filled in from the germline J gene. The chain employs TRBV1 and TRBJ1-6, with 10 bases matching TRBD1. TRBJ1-6 has ORF status, its function being uncertain. After removal of 4 bases from V and 8 bases from J, the junction contained 5 bases not matched to a gene. Germline loops: CDR1 NSQYPW, CDR2 LRSPGD (reference sequence). The CDR3 runs 15 residues. CDR3 in amino acids: CTCSGTGTGDSPLYF. The DNA read from the CDR3 is TGCACCTGCAGTGGAACCGGGACAGGGGATTCGCCC.

This clone came up a few times. These gene names are mouse names. The read terminates 4 residues ahead of where the CDR3 ends, so the germline J gene completes it. The chain uses TRBV13-1 and TRBJ1-2; TRBD1 matches 10 bases. The germline CDR1 and CDR2 sequences are NSHNY and SYGAGN. V lost 3 bases, J lost 2 bases, and 7 bases stayed unmatched. The length of the CDR3 is 16 residues. This chain's CDR3 is CASSGLGTGDNSDYTF. The sequenced CDR3 bases are TGTGCCAGCAGTGGCCTCGGGACAGGGGATAACTCC.

As for this clone: Gene names follow the mouse nomenclature. The sample carries other DNA sequences with the same CDR3. Partial CDR3 DNA: TGTGCCAGCAGTGCACAGGGGAACACCGGG. Amino acid sequence: CASSAQGNTG. The CDR3 in full is CASSAQGNTGQLYF. The gene calls are TRBV13-1 and TRBJ2-2; 7 bases are a match to TRBD1. The read falls 4 residues short of the CDR3 end, and the missing part is taken from the germline J gene. Germline lookup yields CDR1 NSHNY and CDR2 SYGAGN. Trimming took 3 bases from V and 2 from J; bases not matched to a gene: 1. CDR3 size: 14 residues.

The table lists this clone with a few counts. Mouse names are used for the genes. The read ends 4 residues before the CDR3 terminus; that terminus is restored from the germline J gene. V usage is TRBV17 and J usage is TRBJ2-5; 11 bases match TRBD2. Germline CDR1 is MNHDT and CDR2 is YYDKIL. This CDR3 spans 16 amino acids. Partial CDR3 DNA: TGTGCTAGCAGTAGAGGCCCCGGACTGGGGGGCGAC. Amino acid sequence: CASSRGPGLGGD. The CDR3 in full is CASSRGPGLGGDTQYF.

Of note for this clone: Gene names refer to mouse genes. The read finishes 4 residues shy of the CDR3 end, and the germline J gene is used to complete it. The J gene is TRBJ2-7, the V gene TRBV13-2, with TRBD2 matching 8 bases. Germline values: CDR1 NNHNN, CDR2 SYGAGS (reference sequence). This CDR3 spans 14 amino acids. Incomplete CDR3 DNA: TGTGCCAGCGGTGAGATGGGGGGGGCTTAT. It yields the protein CASGEMGGAY. The entire CDR3 is CASGEMGGAYEQYF.

As regards this clone: The gene names given are mouse names. With the read ending 4 residues before the CDR3 end, the germline J gene is used to fill in that end. The gene calls are TRBV31 and TRBJ2-5, with D perhaps matching TRBD2 (6 bases). This CDR3 is built from 15 residues. In germline, CDR1 is GKSSPN, CDR2 SITVG. V was clipped by 0 bases and J by 0 bases, with 10 bases between them. The CDR3 is CAWSLVGDNQDTQYF. The part of the CDR3 DNA that was read is TGTGCCTGGAGTCTAGTGGGGGATAACCAAGAC.